One sample yielded the 22 T cell receptor beta chains listed below, sequenced in a study of spatial heterogeneity in lung cancer. TCRdb independently ran MiXCR on the 5' RACE reads; one entry per CDR3 protein. The sample includes about 3,500 distinct CDR3 sequences, 2.5% to 3% seen only once; the top ten take around 12%. Indicated time point: sample taken at primary tumor resection. The sequences come from normal lung tissue next to the tumor, collected at surgery. These receptors were collected from a female donor with early-stage non-small cell lung cancer.

This clonotype has a count of ten or more. J is TRBJ1-1 and V is TRBV9, with D possibly being TRBD1 (5 bases). Germline loops: CDR1 SGDLS, CDR2 YYNGEE. The CDR3 extends over 15 amino acids. Trimming stripped 0 bases from V and 4 bases from J, with 13 bases between. The CDR3 sequence: CASSVVSRDATEAFF. The CDR3 DNA is TGTGCCAGCAGCGTAGTGTCCAGGGATGCCACTGAAGCTTTCTTT.

Ten or more counts support this clonotype. The rearrangement links TRBV7-8 to TRBJ2-1; 7 bases are shared with TRBD2. After removal of 5 bases from V and 5 bases from J, the junction contained 12 bases not matched to a gene. The CDR3 runs to 16 residues. Germline V gene sequence: CDR1 SGHVS, CDR2 FQNEAQ. The CDR3 loop reads CASSRGIGGRDNEQFF. Written as DNA, the CDR3 is TGTGCCAGCAGCCGGGGGATTGGGGGGAGGGACAATGAGCAGTTCTTC.

This clonotype was recorded many times. The rearrangement joins TRBV18 to TRBJ2-7, with a possible D match to TRBD2 (5 bases). V was trimmed by 0 bases and J by 6 bases, leaving 18 bases between them. This CDR3 has 16 residues. Germline CDR1 and CDR2: KGHSH and LQKENI. CDR3 in DNA: TGTGCCAGCTCACCACCGTCAGTTCGAGGGTTAAGCGAGCAGTACTTC. This encodes CASSPPSVRGLSEQYF.

By proportion, this clonotype is medium-sized. The chain links TRBV20-1 to TRBJ1-6; 8 bases fit TRBD1. The CDR3 has 19 amino acids. V shed 3 bases, J shed 0 bases, and the junction held 13 bases outside the gene matches. Germline V gene lookup returns CDR1 DFQATT and CDR2 SNEGSKA (reference sequence). The CDR3 loop reads CSARLSGTGKSSYNSPLHF. Written as DNA, the CDR3 is TGCAGTGCTAGGTTGTCCGGGACAGGAAAAAGCTCCTATAATTCACCCCTCCACTTT.

By sample share, this clonotype is medium-sized. This chain connects TRBV7-8 to TRBJ2-6; 7 nucleotides agree with TRBD2. V gave up 1 base and J gave up 0 bases; unmatched junction bases: 12. Germline V gene sequence: CDR1 SGHVS, CDR2 FQNEAQ. The CDR3 contains 20 residues. The CDR3 nucleotides are TGTGCCAGCAGCTTAGTTATTTCGACGGGGGGAACCTCTGGGGCCAACGTCCTGACTTTC. This encodes CASSLVISTGGTSGANVLTF.

This clonotype is classed as medium-sized. DNA of the CDR3: TGTGCCAGCTCACCAAAAGGGTTTCAAGAGACCCAGTACTTC. Translating gives CASSPKGFQETQYF. The chain has TRBV18 and TRBJ2-5; no firm D call. Germline-derived CDR1 and CDR2 are KGHSH and LQKENI. The CDR3 loop spans 14 amino acids. The V gene lost 2 bases and the J gene lost 2 bases, with 9 bases spanning the gap.

Relative to its sample, this clonotype is medium-sized. The junction shows a germline mismatch at one end, possibly a read error. This chain uses TRBV7-7 with TRBJ2-5; 7 bases match TRBD1. CDR1 and CDR2 from the germline V gene are SSHAT and FNYEAQ (reference sequence). The CDR3 extends over 13 amino acids. CDR3 sequence: CASSLDRQETQYF. The CDR3 DNA is TGTGCTAGCAGCCTGGACAGGCAAGAGACCCAGTACTTC.

This clonotype ranks as medium-sized. The rearrangement uses TRBV7-6 and TRBJ1-6, with D uncertain. V lost 1 base to trimming and J lost 0 bases, with 4 bases between them. Germline values: CDR1 SGHVS, CDR2 FNYEAQ. CDR3 length equals 15 residues. DNA for the CDR3: TGTGCCAGCAGCTTAGGGAGCTCCTATAATTCACCCCTCCACTTT. Encoded protein: CASSLGSSYNSPLHF. Using reference TRBV7-6 and TRBJ1-6 for the parts outside the CDR3, the full variable domain is GAGVSQSPRYKVTKRGQDVALRCDPISGHVSLYWYRQALGQGPEFLTYFNYEAQQDKSGLPNDRFSAERPEGSISTLTIQRTEQRDSAMYRCASSLGSSYNSPLHFGNGTRLTVT.

This clonotype was detected many times. The chain carries TRBV4-3 and TRBJ2-7; the D is unclear. Germline-derived CDR1 and CDR2 are LGHNA and YSLEER. The CDR3 contains 13 residues. Deletions cut 0 bases from V and 6 bases from J, with 9 bases between. The CDR3 DNA reads as TGCGCCAGCAGCCAAGATCTCGGATTCGAGCAGTACTTC. Translation: CASSQDLGFEQYF.

Within the sample, this clonotype is medium-sized (0.01 to 0.1%). The chain combines TRBV5-1 with TRBJ2-7; D perhaps matches TRBD2 (6 bases). CDR1 and CDR2 from the germline V gene are SGHRS and YFSETQ. This CDR3 has 14 amino acids. V lost 2 bases to trimming and J lost 4 bases, with 13 bases between them. In DNA, the CDR3 is TGCGCCAGCAGCTTCCCGTCCGGGGGTTACGAGCAGTACTTC. Amino acid sequence: CASSFPSGGYEQYF.

This clonotype showed up just a few times. The chain combines TRBV7-2 with TRBJ2-3; the match to TRBD2 covers 8 bases. The V segment lost 1 base and the J segment 1 base; nucleotides outside the gene matches: 4. Germline V gives CDR1 SGHTA, CDR2 FQGNSA. The CDR3 has 16 amino acids. This CDR3 is CASSLGAGVGTDTQYF. The CDR3 DNA follows: TGTGCCAGCAGCTTAGGAGCGGGGGTAGGCACAGATACGCAGTATTTT.

This clonotype is termed medium-sized. This chain connects TRBV5-8 to TRBJ1-5; D ambiguous. The CDR3 length is 13 residues. V was clipped by 1 base and J by 1 base, with 3 bases between them. The germline V gene has CDR1 SGHTS and CDR2 YDEGEE. The CDR3 sequence is CASSLWSNQPQHF. The DNA of the CDR3 is TGTGCCAGCAGCTTGTGGAGCAATCAGCCCCAGCATTTT.

This clonotype was recorded at least ten times. The CDR3 DNA reads TGTGCCAGCAGTGTGCCCCCCACAGATACGCAGTATTTT. It yields the protein CASSVPPTDTQYF. The chain couples TRBV28 to TRBJ2-3, with unresolved D. The CDR3 is 13 amino acids. CDR1 is MDHEN and CDR2 is SYDVKM in the germline V gene. Trimming took off 5 bases at V and 2 bases at J, with 8 bases between the two ends.

In this sample, this clonotype turned up many times. The rearrangement links TRBV20-1 to TRBJ2-6; no definite D call. The CDR3 runs 17 residues. Germline loops: CDR1 DFQATT, CDR2 SNEGSKA (reference sequence). The V and J ends lost 2 bases and 1 base respectively, with 15 bases between them. In nucleotides, the CDR3 is TGCAGTGCTAGACTCCCGGAAGGGCGTTCTGGGGCCAACGTCCTGACTTTC. Protein product: CSARLPEGRSGANVLTF.

This clonotype was counted many times. The chain recombines TRBV27 with TRBJ2-7, with 8 bases matching TRBD2. The CDR3 contains 14 residues. Unmatched junction bases numbered 13, after V lost 4 bases and J lost 11 bases. The germline CDR1 and CDR2 sequences are MNHEY and SMNVEV (reference sequence). CDR3 in amino acids: CASSSNGLAGVKYF. Here the CDR3 DNA reads TGTGCCAGCAGTTCTAACGGACTAGCCGGGGTAAAGTACTTC.

This clonotype is labeled medium-sized (0.01 to 0.1%). The V gene is TRBV28, the J gene TRBJ1-1; D unresolved. The V end lost 2 bases, the J end lost 4 bases, and 5 bases lay between the germline ends. The CDR3 runs 12 residues. Germline V gives CDR1 MDHEN, CDR2 SYDVKM. The CDR3 coding sequence is TGTGCCAGCAGTTTAAATCCCACTGAAGCTTTCTTT. Protein: CASSLNPTEAFF.

On this clonotype itself: The CDR3 end shows no conserved phenylalanine or tryptophan, and so a read error is likely. It is unclear where the CDR3 begins or ends on the DNA, so no DNA is shown, and the CDR3 is as TCRdb lists it. The chain is built from TRBV4-1 and TRBJ1-1; the D segment call TRBD1 is taken from the table without a DNA check. The CDR3 length is 16 residues, termini included. From germline, CDR1 is MGHRA and CDR2 YSYEKL. CDR3 sequence: CASSPRQGLRNTEAFC.

Within the sample, this clonotype is medium-sized (0.01 to 0.1%). CDR3 sequence (DNA): TGTGCCAGCTCACCATCAGTGCGTTCACCCCTCCACTTT. This translates into CASSPSVRSPLHF. The chain uses TRBV18 and TRBJ1-6; D gene unclear. Germline V gene lookup returns CDR1 KGHSH and CDR2 LQKENI. CDR3 size: 13 residues. V gave up 2 bases and J gave up 9 bases, with 8 bases separating them.

This clonotype is categorized as medium-sized (0.01 to 0.1%). The rearrangement joins TRBV6-5 to TRBJ1-2; 8 bases align to TRBD1. The V gene end was trimmed by 6 bases and the J gene end by 4 bases; junction bases not matched to a gene: 7. The germline CDR1 and CDR2 sequences are MNHEY and SVGAGI. This CDR3 spans 14 amino acids. CDR3 residues: CASSPGGQVYGYTF. The CDR3 DNA is TGTGCCAGCAGCCCAGGGGGACAGGTCTATGGCTACACCTTC.

This clonotype was observed many times. The chain links TRBV7-2 to TRBJ2-3; D unresolved. Trimming shortened V by 5 bases and J by 2 bases, and 14 bases separated the two germline ends. The CDR3 has 15 amino acids. CDR1 is SGHTA and CDR2 is FQGNSA in the germline V gene. CDR3 nucleotide sequence: TGTGCCAGCAGCACAACACGGACGAACACAGATACGCAGTATTTT. Its translation is CASSTTRTNTDTQYF. The complete variable domain, with remaining parts taken from reference TRBV7-2 and TRBJ2-3, reads GAGVSQSPSNKVTEKGKDVELRCDPISGHTALYWYRQSLGQGLEFLIYFQGNSAPDKSGLPSDRFSAERTGGSVSTLTIQRTQQEDSAVYLCASSTTRTNTDTQYFGPGTRLTVL.

This clonotype showed up many times. The chain joins TRBV7-8 to TRBJ2-2; the D is unclear. From germline, CDR1 is SGHVS and CDR2 FQNEAQ. The CDR3 consists of 12 residues. Between the trimmed V and J ends, which lost 6 bases and 5 bases, there was a span of 7 bases. CDR3 sequence reads: CASRPRTGELFF. CDR3 bases: TGTGCCAGCAGGCCAAGGACCGGGGAGCTGTTTTTT.

Regarding this clonotype: Being one base from a much bigger clone, this may be a read error. The chain has TRBV20-1 and TRBJ2-3, with 8 nucleotides matching TRBD2. The germline V gene encodes CDR1 DFQATT and CDR2 SNEGSKA (reference sequence). There are 11 residues in the CDR3. The CDR3 DNA is TGCAATAGCCGGGGGGGAGATACGCAGTATTTT. This codes for CNSRGGDTQYF.